The 5 T cell receptor beta chains presented below share a single source sample, sequenced in a study of T cells in Graves' hyperthyroidism and ophthalmopathy. TCR beta CDR3 sequences were amplified from RNA transcripts. The study used the HTBI primer set for a first-round RT-PCR of the TCR CDR3. TCRdb passed the multiplex PCR reads through MiXCR, listing each CDR3 protein once. The sample lists 550,000 to 650,000 distinct CDR3 sequences, 14% occurring once. Sequencing was done on a sample of blood. The receptor set was obtained from a woman between 25 and 40 years old with Graves' hyperthyroidism that later progressed to Graves' ophthalmopathy.

This clonotype was picked up many times. The chain recombines TRBV18 with TRBJ2-5; unclear D gene. The CDR3 covers 15 residues. Germline CDR1 KGHSH, CDR2 LQKENI. V lost 2 bases, J lost 5 bases, and 15 bases lay in between. The CDR3 DNA reads as TGTGCCAGCTCACCAGATCTGGTGCGGCGGGAGACCCAGTACTTC. It specifies CASSPDLVRRETQYF.

This chain links TRBV7-3 with TRBJ2-5; 10 bases agree with TRBD2. The CDR3 has 16 amino acids. With V trimmed by 0 bases and J by 7 bases, 8 bases remained unmatched. Germline CDR1 and CDR2: SGHTA and FQGTGA. The CDR3 spells CASSLTSGGPLGTQYF. DNA for the CDR3: TGTGCCAGCAGCTTAACTAGCGGGGGGCCCTTGGGGACCCAGTACTTC.

There are many counts of this clonotype. This chain joins TRBV18 and TRBJ1-1; 10 bases fit TRBD1. Germline V gene lookup returns CDR1 KGHSH and CDR2 LQKENI. The CDR3 length is 17 residues. With 3 bases clipped from V and 0 bases from J, the junction kept 7 bases outside the gene matches. The CDR3 bases are TGTGCCAGCTCACCCTCCGGGACAGGGGTTTTGAACACTGAAGCTTTCTTT. Protein product: CASSPSGTGVLNTEAFF. Drawing the rest from reference TRBV18 and TRBJ1-1, the complete variable domain is NAGVMQNPRHLVRRRGQEARLRCSPMKGHSHVYWYRQLPEEGLKFMVYLQKENIIDESGMPKERFSAEFPKEGPSILRIQQVVRGDSAAYFCASSPSGTGVLNTEAFFGQGTRLTVV.

This clonotype came up many times. The rearrangement links TRBV24-1 to TRBJ2-3; D uncertain. CDR3 length equals 15 residues. V dropped 7 bases and J dropped 1 base, with 14 bases sitting between them. CDR1 KGHDR and CDR2 SFDVKD come from the germline V gene. CDR3 DNA: TGTGCCACCAGCCGGCAAGGCACTGGCACAGATACGCAGTATTTT. It encodes CATSRQGTGTDTQYF.

This clonotype was seen at least ten times. This sequence joins TRBV11-3 and TRBJ2-5; 8 bases line up with TRBD1. V lost 6 bases, J lost 3 bases, and 0 bases stayed unmatched. The germline gives CDR1 SGHNT, CDR2 YENEEA. The CDR3 spans 12 residues. This chain's CDR3 is CASRDREETQYF. The CDR3 nucleotides read TGTGCCAGCAGGGACAGGGAAGAGACCCAGTACTTC.